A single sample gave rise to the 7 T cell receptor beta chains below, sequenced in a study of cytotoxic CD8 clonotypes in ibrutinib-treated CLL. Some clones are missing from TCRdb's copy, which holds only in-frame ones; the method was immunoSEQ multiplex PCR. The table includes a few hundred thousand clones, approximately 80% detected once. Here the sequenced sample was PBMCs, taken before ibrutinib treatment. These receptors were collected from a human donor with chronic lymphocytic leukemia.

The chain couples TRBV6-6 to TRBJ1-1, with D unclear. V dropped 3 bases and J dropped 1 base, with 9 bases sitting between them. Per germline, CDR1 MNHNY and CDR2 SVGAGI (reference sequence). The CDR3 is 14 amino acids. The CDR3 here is CASSYGGRNTEAFF. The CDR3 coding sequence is TGTGCCAGCAGTTATGGAGGAAGGAACACTGAAGCTTTCTTT.

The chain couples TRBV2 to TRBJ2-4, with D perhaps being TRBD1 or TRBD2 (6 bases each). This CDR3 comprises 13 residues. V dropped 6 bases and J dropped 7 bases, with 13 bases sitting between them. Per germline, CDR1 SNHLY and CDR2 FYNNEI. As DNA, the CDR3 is TGTGCCAGCAGCGGGGGCGAGGGGAACATTCAGTACTTC. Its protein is CASSGGEGNIQYF.

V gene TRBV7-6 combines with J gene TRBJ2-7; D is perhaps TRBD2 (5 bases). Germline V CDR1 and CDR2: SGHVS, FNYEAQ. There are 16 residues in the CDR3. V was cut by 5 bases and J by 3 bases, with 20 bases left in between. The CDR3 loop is CASSPPRGTINYEQYF. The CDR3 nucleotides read TGTGCCAGCAGCCCTCCCCGGGGTACAATCAACTACGAGCAGTACTTC.

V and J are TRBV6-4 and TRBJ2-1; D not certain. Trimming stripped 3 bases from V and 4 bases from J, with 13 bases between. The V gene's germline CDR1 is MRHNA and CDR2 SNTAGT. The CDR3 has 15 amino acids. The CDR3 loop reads CASSEEFSDYNEQFF. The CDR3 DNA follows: TGTGCCAGCAGTGAGGAGTTTTCTGATTACAATGAGCAGTTCTTC.

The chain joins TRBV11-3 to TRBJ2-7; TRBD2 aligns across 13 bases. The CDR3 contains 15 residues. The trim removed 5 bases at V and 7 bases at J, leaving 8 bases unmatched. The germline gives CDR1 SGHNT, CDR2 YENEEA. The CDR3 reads CASSPGLAGVREQYF. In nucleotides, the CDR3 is TGTGCCAGCAGCCCAGGACTAGCGGGAGTAAGAGAGCAGTACTTC. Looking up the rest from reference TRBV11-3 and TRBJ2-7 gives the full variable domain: EAGVVQSPRYKIIEKKQPVAFWCNPISGHNTLYWYLQNLGQGPELLIRYENEEAVDDSQLPKDRFSAERLKGVDSTLKIQPAELGDSAVYLCASSPGLAGVREQYFGPGTRLTVT.

The DNA for the CDR3 is TGCGCCAGCAGCCAAGGGGCTGTCGCGGGGCGATCGACCTACAATGAGCAGTTCTTC. The encoded protein is CASSQGAVAGRSTYNEQFF. The gene calls are TRBV4-1 and TRBJ2-1, with a tentative D call TRBD2 (6 bases). This CDR3 contains 19 residues. Germline V lookup: CDR1 MGHRA, CDR2 YSYEKL. V dropped 1 base and J dropped 2 bases, with 21 bases sitting between them.

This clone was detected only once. This CDR3 is CASSLSIRWQDTQYF. CDR3 sequence (DNA): TGTGCCAGCAGTTTATCGATAAGGTGGCAAGATACGCAGTATTTT. The V call is TRBV27, the J call TRBJ2-3; D is ambiguous. Trimming stripped 0 bases from V and 5 bases from J, with 12 bases between. Germline V lookup: CDR1 MNHEY, CDR2 SMNVEV (reference sequence). The CDR3 length is 15 residues.